This TCR beta chain is drawn from a study of blood T cell repertoires in COVID-19. Study information: The study drew acute and convalescent COVID-19 samples from the United States, Italy and Spain.

Sequenced by immunoSEQ multiplex PCR; TCRdb stores in-frame clones only, minus some. The sample records under 250,000 clones, more than 70% being singletons. Germline V gene data show CDR1 as MDHEN and CDR2 as SYDVKM. V dropped 5 bases and J dropped 7; count of bases not matched to a gene: 7. The CDR3 is 15 amino acids. Only one count was recorded for this clone. One Seattle source followed patients from active infection through their disease course. This sequence was found in a man between 50 and 59 years old with COVID-19, enrolled during active disease. V and J are TRBV28 and TRBJ1-6, with 8 bases matching TRBD1. Input material: peripheral blood. The CDR3 sequence is CASSVPDRENSPLHF. Written as DNA, the CDR3 is TGTGCCAGCAGTGTGCCGGACAGGGAGAATTCACCCCTCCACTTT. The variable domain in full, completed from reference TRBV28 and TRBJ1-6, reads DVKVTQSSRYLVKRTGEKVFLECVQDMDHENMFWYRQDPGLGLRLIYFSYDVKMKEKGDIPEGYSVSREKKERFSLILESASTNQTSMYLCASSVPDRENSPLHFGNGTRLTVT.